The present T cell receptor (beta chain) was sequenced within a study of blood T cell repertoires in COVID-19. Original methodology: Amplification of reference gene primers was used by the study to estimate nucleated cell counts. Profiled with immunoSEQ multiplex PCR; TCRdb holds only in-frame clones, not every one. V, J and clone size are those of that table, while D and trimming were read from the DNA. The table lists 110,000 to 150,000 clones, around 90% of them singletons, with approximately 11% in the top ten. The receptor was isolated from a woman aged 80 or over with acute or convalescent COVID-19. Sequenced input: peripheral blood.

The CDR3 spells CSVTRGVETQYF. The DNA of the CDR3 is TGCAGCGTAACCAGGGGCGTGGAGACCCAGTACTTC. The chain employs TRBV29-1 and TRBJ2-5; D might be TRBD1 (6 bases). The CDR3 length is 12 residues. The germline V and J ends were trimmed by 6 bases and 5 bases, with 13 bases remaining between them. Germline V gene sequence: CDR1 SQVTM, CDR2 ANQGSEA.